What follows describes a single T cell receptor beta chain. The antigen is undetermined. This sample was included in a study of T cell repertoires in cytomegalovirus infection. The wider study: TCR beta signatures that were public indicated CMV infection and matching HLA type.

TCRdb reprocessed the reads via MiXCR and lists one record per CDR3 protein. This table has around 630,000 distinct CDR3 sequences, roughly 24% appearing once. Study-level findings and limits: HLA-C-restricted TCR beta clonotypes specific for CMV led the ex vivo response. Cumulative frequency (of public TCR beta family members) identified carriers of CMV plus the relevant HLA.

The sequenced sample was CD8+ T cells from PBMCs. The clonotype was recovered from a human donor in good health (CMV status not recorded). Some clones in this sample may be carry-over from other donors' samples.

This CDR3 is CASSVGTAYEQYF. CDR3 nucleotide sequence: TGTGCCAGCAGCGTCGGGACAGCCTACGAGCAGTACTTC. The chain combines TRBV12-3 or TRBV12-4 with TRBJ2-7, with 7 bases lining up with TRBD1. After removal of 6 bases from V and 2 bases from J, the junction contained 4 bases not matched to a gene. This CDR3 spans 13 amino acids.